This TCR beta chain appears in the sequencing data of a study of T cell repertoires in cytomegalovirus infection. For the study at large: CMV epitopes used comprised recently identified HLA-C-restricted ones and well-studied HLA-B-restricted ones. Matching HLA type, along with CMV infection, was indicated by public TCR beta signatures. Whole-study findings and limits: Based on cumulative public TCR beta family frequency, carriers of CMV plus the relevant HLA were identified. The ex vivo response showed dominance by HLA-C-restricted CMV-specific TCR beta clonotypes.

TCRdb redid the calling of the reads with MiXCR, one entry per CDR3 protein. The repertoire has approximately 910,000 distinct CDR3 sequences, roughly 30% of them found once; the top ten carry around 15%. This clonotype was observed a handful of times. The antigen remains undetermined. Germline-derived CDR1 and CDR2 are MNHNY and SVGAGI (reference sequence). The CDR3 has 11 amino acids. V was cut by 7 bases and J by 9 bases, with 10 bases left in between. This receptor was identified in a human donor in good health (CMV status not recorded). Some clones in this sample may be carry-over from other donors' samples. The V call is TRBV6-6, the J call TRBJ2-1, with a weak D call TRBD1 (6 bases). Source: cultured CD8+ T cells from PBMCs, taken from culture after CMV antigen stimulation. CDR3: CASTEGGEQFF. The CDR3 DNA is TGTGCCAGCACGGAAGGGGGTGAGCAGTTCTTC.